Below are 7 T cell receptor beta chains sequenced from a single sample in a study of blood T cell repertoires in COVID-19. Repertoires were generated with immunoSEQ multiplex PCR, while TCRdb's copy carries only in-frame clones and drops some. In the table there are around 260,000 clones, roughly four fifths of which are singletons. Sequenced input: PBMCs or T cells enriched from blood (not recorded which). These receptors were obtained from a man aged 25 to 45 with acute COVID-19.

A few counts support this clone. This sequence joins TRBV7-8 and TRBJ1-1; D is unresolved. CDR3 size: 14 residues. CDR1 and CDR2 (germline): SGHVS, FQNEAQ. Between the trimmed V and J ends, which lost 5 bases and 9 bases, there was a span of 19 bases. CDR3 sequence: CASSALPRGAKAFF. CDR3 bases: TGTGCCAGCAGCGCCCTGCCGCGGGGAGCGAAAGCTTTCTTT.

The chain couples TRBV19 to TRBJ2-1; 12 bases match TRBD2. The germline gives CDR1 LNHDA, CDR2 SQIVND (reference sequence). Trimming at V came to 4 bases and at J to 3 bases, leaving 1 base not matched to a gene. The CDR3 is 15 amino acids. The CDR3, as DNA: TGTGCCAGTAGTAGACTAGCGGGGGTCTACAATGAGCAGTTCTTC. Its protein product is CASSRLAGVYNEQFF.

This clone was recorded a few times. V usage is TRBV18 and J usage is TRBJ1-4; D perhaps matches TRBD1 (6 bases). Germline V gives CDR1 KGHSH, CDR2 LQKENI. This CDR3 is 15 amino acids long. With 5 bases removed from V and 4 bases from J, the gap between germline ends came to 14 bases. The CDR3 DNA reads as TGTGCCAGCTCAACTAACAGGGCCTTTAATGAAAAACTGTTTTTT. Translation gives CASSTNRAFNEKLFF.

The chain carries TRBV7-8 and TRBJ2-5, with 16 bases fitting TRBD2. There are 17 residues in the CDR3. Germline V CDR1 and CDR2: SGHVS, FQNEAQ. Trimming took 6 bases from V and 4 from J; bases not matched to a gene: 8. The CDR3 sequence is CASRLLGTSGGAETQYF. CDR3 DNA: TGTGCCAGCAGACTCCTGGGGACTAGCGGGGGGGCAGAGACCCAGTACTTC.

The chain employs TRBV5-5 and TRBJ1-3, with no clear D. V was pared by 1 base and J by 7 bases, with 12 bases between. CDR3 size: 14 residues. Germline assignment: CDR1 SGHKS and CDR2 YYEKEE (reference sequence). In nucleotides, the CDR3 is TGTGCCAGCAGCTTGTTGTACCCCGGGAACACCATATATTTT. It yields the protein CASSLLYPGNTIYF.

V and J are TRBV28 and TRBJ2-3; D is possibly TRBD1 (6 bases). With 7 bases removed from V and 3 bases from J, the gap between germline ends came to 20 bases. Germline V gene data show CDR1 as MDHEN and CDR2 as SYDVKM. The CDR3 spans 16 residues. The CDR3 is CASTLTQPRGTDTQYF. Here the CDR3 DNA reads TGTGCCAGCACCCTCACCCAACCTAGGGGGACAGATACGCAGTATTTT.

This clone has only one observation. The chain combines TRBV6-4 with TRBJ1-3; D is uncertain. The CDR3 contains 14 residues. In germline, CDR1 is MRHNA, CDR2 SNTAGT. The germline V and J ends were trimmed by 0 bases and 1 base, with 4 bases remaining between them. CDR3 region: CASSDSSSGNTIYF. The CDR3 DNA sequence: TGTGCCAGCAGTGACTCGAGTTCTGGAAACACCATATATTTT.